Below, 8 T cell receptor beta chains from the same sample are listed, as sequenced in a study of T-cell reconstitution after alpha-beta-depleted transplantation in children listed by TCRdb under 2016. The treatment or condition label of this sample denotes: allogeneic hematopoietic cell transplantation with graft depleted of TCRalphabeta T cells and CD19 B cells. The method behind the library was PCR. The run used an Illumina HiSeq 2500. TCR libraries were prepared with molecular barcoding, using unique molecular identifiers to normalize TCRbeta repertoire quantification. Starting from the raw public reads, TCRdb applied fastp trimming at Q25, assembled clones with MiXCR and retained in-frame beta chains. One record per CDR3 amino acid sequence lists the most common genes and DNA. A total of hundreds of thousands of distinct CDR3 sequences appear in this sample, over 15% of them only once. The top ten hold about two fifths of the sample.

Sequenced material: PBMCs, mostly from graft donor cells, taken 360 days after TCRalphabeta/CD19-depleted stem cell transplant. All receptors derive from a male patient aged 2-15 years who had a stem cell transplant for acute lymphoblastic leukemia, so the T cells may come from the graft donor.

This clonotype occurred a few times. The rearrangement uses TRBV20-1 and TRBJ2-5; D is ambiguous. CDR1 is DFQATT and CDR2 is SNEGSKA in the germline V gene (reference sequence). Deletions cut 1 base from V and 5 bases from J, with 17 bases between. The CDR3 length is 15 residues. The CDR3 DNA is TGCAGTGCTAGAGCCCCACCGAGCAGGTTGGAGACCCAGTACTTC. This translates into CSARAPPSRLETQYF.

J is TRBJ2-3 and V is TRBV7-2, with D hard to call. With 7 bases removed from V and 0 bases from J, the gap between germline ends came to 14 bases. The V gene's germline CDR1 is SGHTA and CDR2 FQGNSA. CDR3 size: 15 residues. CDR3 residues: CASTSRLTSTDTQYF. CDR3 nucleotide sequence: TGTGCCAGCACCTCAAGACTTACTAGCACAGATACGCAGTATTTT.

Only a few counts were recorded for this clonotype. The chain couples TRBV29-1 to TRBJ2-1; the D is unclear. This CDR3 spans 15 amino acids. V was pared by 7 bases and J by 3 bases, with 19 bases between. CDR1 SQVTM and CDR2 ANQGSEA come from the germline V gene. The CDR3 DNA sequence: TGCAGCGCCGACCCGGGTGGTCCTTACTACAATGAGCAGTTCTTC. It is translated as CSADPGGPYYNEQFF.

The chain carries TRBV2 and TRBJ2-3; D not resolved. CDR1 is SNHLY and CDR2 is FYNNEI in the germline V gene. Trimming removed 6 bases at V and 2 bases at J, with 6 bases between. The CDR3 spans 12 residues. CDR3 in amino acids: CASRAVTDTQYF. CDR3 DNA sequence: TGTGCCAGCAGGGCAGTCACAGATACGCAGTATTTT.

This clonotype has more than one count but fewer than ten. This chain links TRBV11-1 with TRBJ2-3; D gene uncertain. Trimming removed 1 base at V and 2 bases at J, with 10 bases between. The CDR3 is 15 residues long. In germline, CDR1 is SGHAT, CDR2 FQDESV (reference sequence). CDR3 bases: TGTGCCAGCAGCTTAGTCGGCATGGCCACAGATACGCAGTATTTT. Its translation: CASSLVGMATDTQYF.

This clonotype was detected a few times. The chain is built from TRBV5-1 and TRBJ2-1, with D possibly being TRBD2 (6 bases). The CDR3 extends over 11 amino acids. Germline CDR1 is SGHRS and CDR2 is YFSETQ. V lost 6 bases, J lost 8 bases, and 9 bases lay in between. The CDR3 region has the DNA TGCGCCAGCAACGGGGGACATGAGCAGTTCTTC. This gives the protein CASNGGHEQFF.

A few counts support this clonotype. This chain uses TRBV18 with TRBJ1-2; D ambiguous. Deletions cut 2 bases from V and 5 bases from J, with 12 bases between. Germline V CDR1 and CDR2: KGHSH, LQKENI. The CDR3 extends over 14 amino acids. CDR3: CASSPVPGEYGYTF. As DNA, the CDR3 is TGTGCCAGCTCACCAGTTCCCGGGGAGTATGGCTACACCTTC.

The J gene is TRBJ2-7, the V gene TRBV20-1, with D tentatively TRBD2 (8 bases). Germline V CDR1 and CDR2: DFQATT, SNEGSKA (reference sequence). The CDR3 contains 14 residues. V lost 6 bases to trimming and J lost 0 bases, with 15 bases between them. The CDR3 loop reads CSADSGDSSYEQYF. The CDR3 coding sequence is TGCAGTGCGGATAGCGGGGACAGCTCCTACGAGCAGTACTTC.